The sequence of this TCR beta chain was determined in a study of T cells in Graves' hyperthyroidism and ophthalmopathy (dated by TCRdb to between 2017 and 2020). General notes on the study: Peripheral blood was collected at initial diagnosis, before any treatment. The roughly 94 discovery patients were randomly divided into training and test sets at a 7:3 ratio. To identify distinguishing TCR V-J signatures, a discovery cohort of about 100 patients was used, comprising 40 to 45 with Graves' ophthalmopathy and around 60 with stable Graves' hyperthyroidism. In over five Graves' hyperthyroidism patients, the study also compared T-cell repertoires from thyroid tissue with T-cell repertoires from blood. Prospective prediction of ophthalmopathy was tested in an independent validation cohort of fewer than 20 hyperthyroidism patients and 15 to 17 patients who later progressed to ophthalmopathy. According to the paper, TCR Vbeta CDR3 sequencing was carried out on approximately 140 peripheral blood samples, which came from under 50 ophthalmopathy, 75 to 80 hyperthyroidism and 17 progressor patients. After blood sampling, hyperthyroidism patients were treated with methimazole at a starting dose of 30 mg daily, and ophthalmopathy patients were treated with high-dose intravenous methylprednisolone.

What the study reported, not specific to this receptor: In validation, the model predicted progression to ophthalmopathy a median of approximately 6.6 months before onset, with roughly 71% sensitivity and 72.22% specificity. Ophthalmopathy was separated from stable hyperthyroidism by a 13 V-J signature model, with roughly 88% sensitivity and 81% to 83% specificity obtained in cross-validation and 80%/75% obtained in testing. No statistical method was used to fix the sample size in advance, and group allocation was not hidden from the investigators. Most expanded thyroid clonotypes (frequency above 0.001) were also detected in blood, suggesting blood repertoires may reflect thyroid immune responses.

In the case of this clonotype: Its antigen specificity is not known. No much larger clone exists at a distance of one base, and base qualities are not known.

A patient counted as having stable Graves' hyperthyroidism if no progression to ophthalmopathy occurred over 18 months of follow-up. Hyperthyroidism patients were newly diagnosed, with disease duration under 2 months, and aged 18 to 65 years. Exclusion was applied to patients with uncontrolled infections, other autoimmune diseases, pregnancy or lactation. Diagnoses were based on clinical symptoms, serum thyroxine and TRAb, thyroid ultrasound and orbital computed tomography. PBMCs were separated from 10 ml of fresh peripheral blood using Ficoll-Paque density gradient centrifugation. Total RNA was extracted with Trizol reagent, and quality was checked on an Agilent 2100 Bioanalyzer. Relative to germline, V is 0 bases shorter and J is 4 bases shorter, with 7 bases between their ends. As encoded in the germline V gene, CDR1 is MNHEY while CDR2 is SVGAGI. The CDR3 has 13 amino acids, counting the end cysteine and phenylalanine. Only CDR3 DNA is held: 39 bases, read in frame from base 1.

TCR beta CDR3 regions were amplified from RNA transcripts. A first-round RT-PCR of the TCR CDR3 used the HTBI primer set with the Qiagen OneStep RT-PCR kit. A second multiplex PCR round built the libraries, followed by size selection and purification. Libraries were sequenced paired-end with 100 bp reads on an Illumina HiSeq2000. In the source study's methods: SOAPnuke was used to process the raw data, with reads discarded if the reads contained adapters or uncalled bases, had a mean Phred below 15, or lacked an exact constant-primer or identifier match. High-quality paired reads were merged with COPE v1.2.5, and unique nucleotide sequences were defined as clonotypes. MiTCR v1.1 was used to align the clonotypes against IMGT TRBV, TRBD and TRBJ reference segments. Analysis was restricted to V-J combinations with a frequency above 0.0001, which covered 98% to 99.2% of repertoires. A TCS score was defined as the ratio between F50 (clonal expansion) and ExV (chaos), using BLOSUM62-based TCRdist between CDR3 peptides within each V-J. Welch's t-statistics and random forest reduced 500 to 550 V-J features to 13, which were used in a naive Bayes classifier (R e1071). Thyroid-blood repertoire similarity was quantified with the Morisita-Horn index. TCRdb reran the public reads through fastp at Q25 and MiXCR, keeping productive beta chains. Identical CDR3 proteins give one entry, which carries the most common genes and DNA. In this record, the V and J calls reflect TCRdb's handling and not the investigators' own analysis. For this sample there are roughly 710,000 distinct CDR3 sequences; approximately 40% appear just once. Less than 40% of the sample is held by the ten biggest clonotypes.

What was sequenced was blood. The source of this sequence is a woman aged 40 to 50 with Graves' hyperthyroidism. The chain is made from TRBV6-5 and TRBJ2-7, with the D gene not confidently named. The CDR3 protein sequence reads: CASSYSPRYEQYF. The DNA sequence is as follows: TGTGCCAGCAGTTACTCGCCCAGATACGAGCAGTACTTC.